The 15 T cell receptor beta chains below were found in one sample sequenced in a study of response to subunit inactivated influenza vaccine. TCRdb re-derived calls from the RT-PCR reads in MiXCR, one entry per CDR3 protein. The data hold fewer than 800,000 distinct CDR3 sequences, with less than 20% observed a single time. The sample here was PBMCs from blood, taken 11 to 12 days after vaccination. The receptors derive from a man over 45 who received an inactivated influenza vaccine.

V is TRBV20-1 and J is TRBJ2-7; TRBD2 agrees at 14 bases. The length of the CDR3 is 17 residues. J gave up 5 bases and V 1 base, and 10 bases lay outside the gene matches. The germline V gene has CDR1 DFQATT and CDR2 SNEGSKA (reference sequence). CDR3: CSARGLAGGPRQHEQYF. The DNA for the CDR3 is TGCAGTGCTAGAGGACTAGCGGGAGGGCCCCGCCAACACGAGCAGTACTTC.

There are many counts of this clonotype. The V gene is TRBV19, the J gene TRBJ2-1; 7 bases map to TRBD2. Germline assignment: CDR1 LNHDA and CDR2 SQIVND (reference sequence). V lost 5 bases to trimming and J lost 6 bases; unmatched junction nucleotides: 10. The CDR3 extends over 15 amino acids. The CDR3 sequence is CASSQRGKPFNEQFF. For the CDR3, the DNA is TGTGCCAGTAGTCAGCGGGGTAAGCCTTTCAATGAGCAGTTCTTC.

This clonotype was counted between two and nine times. V is TRBV29-1 and J is TRBJ2-5; 8 nucleotides match TRBD2. The trim removed 5 bases at V and 7 bases at J, leaving 9 bases unmatched. Per the germline V gene, CDR1 is SQVTM and CDR2 is ANQGSEA. CDR3 length equals 13 residues. This CDR3 reads CSVFSPGRGTQYF. The CDR3 DNA sequence: TGCAGCGTTTTTTCCCCCGGGAGGGGGACCCAGTACTTC.

There are many counts of this clonotype. The gene calls are TRBV5-5 and TRBJ2-7, with 7 positions matching TRBD1. CDR1 is SGHKS and CDR2 is YYEKEE in the germline V gene (reference sequence). V shed 6 bases, J shed 3 bases, and the junction held 9 bases outside the gene matches. The CDR3 extends over 14 amino acids. The CDR3 DNA is TGTGCCAGCACGGGACAGCTGTTTATCTACGAGCAGTACTTC. Translated: CASTGQLFIYEQYF.

This clonotype was detected ten times or more. The chain uses TRBV4-3 and TRBJ1-4; no definite D call. Trimming took 4 bases from V and 7 from J, leaving 16 bases between them. The germline gives CDR1 LGHNA, CDR2 YSLEER. The CDR3 runs 15 residues. For the CDR3, the DNA is TGCGCCAGCAGCCGTTCCCCGGTCTCGGGTGAAAAACTGTTTTTT. Encoded protein: CASSRSPVSGEKLFF.

J is TRBJ2-7 and V is TRBV28; tentatively, D is TRBD2 (5 bases). V lost 4 bases and J lost 12, with 22 bases in between. In germline, CDR1 is MDHEN, CDR2 SYDVKM. The CDR3 extends over 14 amino acids. CDR3 coding DNA: TGTGCCAGCAGTTCATTGGACCGACTGATAGGGAGGTACTTC. As protein: CASSSLDRLIGRYF.

This clonotype was detected only a few times. CDR3 in DNA: TGTGCCAGCTGTGGAGACCCCTACGAGCAGTACTTC. This encodes CASCGDPYEQYF. The rearrangement uses TRBV12-3 or TRBV12-4 and TRBJ2-7; D gene unclear. The CDR3 contains 12 residues. Trimming pared 8 bases from V and 2 bases from J, leaving 10 bases between.

This chain connects TRBV30 to TRBJ1-6; D not certain. The germline CDR1 and CDR2 sequences are GTSNPN and SVGIG (reference sequence). Trimming shortened V by 0 bases and J by 10 bases, and 10 bases separated the two germline ends. The CDR3 contains 13 residues. The CDR3 is CAWSVAGSSPLHF. CDR3 coding DNA: TGTGCCTGGAGTGTGGCAGGAAGCTCACCCCTCCACTTT.

In nucleotides, the CDR3 is TGTGCCAGCAGCCTCAGACAGGGGGCTGAAAAACTGTTTTTT. Translated, it gives CASSLRQGAEKLFF. The chain combines TRBV7-9 with TRBJ1-4; 10 bases match TRBD1. This CDR3 region has 14 residues. The trim removed 5 bases at V and 7 bases at J, leaving 4 bases unmatched. The germline gives CDR1 SEHNR, CDR2 FQNEAQ (reference sequence).

This clonotype was observed a single time. The chain combines TRBV10-3 with TRBJ2-7; 7 nucleotides align to TRBD2. With 8 bases clipped from V and 5 bases from J, the junction kept 0 bases outside the gene matches. The CDR3 is made up of 10 amino acids. CDR1 is ENHRY, CDR2 SYGVKD, per germline. The CDR3, as DNA: TGTGCCATCGGGGGGGACGAGCAGTACTTC. This sequence encodes CAIGGDEQYF.

This clonotype was found many times. The V call is TRBV28, the J call TRBJ2-7; D unclear. This CDR3 spans 14 amino acids. Per germline, CDR1 MDHEN and CDR2 SYDVKM. Trimming stripped 2 bases from V and 1 base from J, with 9 bases between. This CDR3 reads CASSLGSLSYEQYF. As DNA, the CDR3 is TGTGCCAGCAGTTTAGGCAGCCTATCCTACGAGCAGTACTTC.

This chain uses TRBV2 with TRBJ2-1, with a weak D call TRBD2 (6 bases). The V end was cut by 0 bases, the J end by 4 bases, with 13 bases between. Per the germline V gene, CDR1 is SNHLY and CDR2 is FYNNEI. The CDR3 sequence is 16 residues long. The CDR3 sequence is CASSEAGSGEYNEQFF. The DNA for the CDR3 is TGTGCCAGCAGTGAAGCGGGGTCGGGAGAGTACAATGAGCAGTTCTTC.

Many counts were recorded for this clonotype. At one end, the junction sequence differs from germline, possibly due to a read error. The CDR3 region is CASSSGTGNTEAFF. CDR3 in DNA: TGTGCCAGCAGTTCCGGGACAGGGAACACTGAAGCTTTCTTT. The genes are TRBV5-1 and TRBJ1-1, with 8 bases identical to TRBD1. The CDR3 has 14 amino acids. Germline V gene sequence: CDR1 SGHRS, CDR2 YFSETQ.

The rearrangement joins TRBV19 to TRBJ2-1, with 11 bases matching TRBD2. The V and J ends lost 5 bases and 6 bases, in that order; junction bases with no gene match: 6. Per germline, CDR1 LNHDA and CDR2 SQIVND (reference sequence). This CDR3 has 15 residues. The DNA of the CDR3 is TGTGCCAGTAGTGTTAGCGGGAGGGCCGTCAATGAGCAGTTCTTC. Its protein is CASSVSGRAVNEQFF. Full variable domain (outside the CDR3, taken from reference TRBV19 and TRBJ2-1): DGGITQSPKYLFRKEGQNVTLSCEQNLNHDAMYWYRQDPGQGLRLIYYSQIVNDFQKGDIAEGYSVSREKKESFPLTVTSAQKNPTAFYLCASSVSGRAVNEQFFGPGTRLTVL.

The V and J genes are TRBV20-1 and TRBJ2-6, with 9 bases fitting TRBD2. With V trimmed by 6 bases and J by 0 bases, 9 bases remained unmatched. The CDR3 loop spans 17 amino acids. Germline CDR1 DFQATT, CDR2 SNEGSKA (reference sequence). The CDR3: CSAHNTLAGSGANVLTF. In DNA, the CDR3 is TGCAGTGCCCACAACACACTAGCGGGCTCTGGGGCCAACGTCCTGACTTTC.